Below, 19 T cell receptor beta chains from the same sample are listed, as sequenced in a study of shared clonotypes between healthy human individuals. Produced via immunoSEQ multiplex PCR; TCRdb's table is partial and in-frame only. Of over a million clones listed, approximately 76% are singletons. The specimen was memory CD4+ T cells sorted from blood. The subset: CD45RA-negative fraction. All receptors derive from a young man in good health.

CDR3 DNA: TGTGCCAGCAGCGAAGAAGGGGTCGTGAGAGGAAACACCATATATTTT. Protein sequence: CASSEEGVVRGNTIYF. The chain links TRBV9 to TRBJ1-3; possibly TRBD1 for D (5 bases). In germline, CDR1 is SGDLS, CDR2 YYNGEE. Deletions cut 3 bases from V and 4 bases from J, with 17 bases between. This CDR3 is 16 amino acids long.

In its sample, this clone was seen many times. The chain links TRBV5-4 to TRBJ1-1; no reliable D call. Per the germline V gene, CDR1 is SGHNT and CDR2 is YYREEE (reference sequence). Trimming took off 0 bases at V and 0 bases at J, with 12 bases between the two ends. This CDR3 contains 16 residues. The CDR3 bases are TGTGCCAGCAGCTTGGTACCAGACCCCATGAACACTGAAGCTTTCTTT. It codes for CASSLVPDPMNTEAFF.

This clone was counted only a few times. Here the CDR3 DNA reads TGTGCCAGCAGATCTATAGAGGGAAATAATTCACCCCTCCACTTT. As protein: CASRSIEGNNSPLHF. The rearrangement links TRBV27 to TRBJ1-6; D remains ambiguous. Trimming removed 6 bases at V and 5 bases at J, with 14 bases between. Germline V CDR1 and CDR2: MNHEY, SMNVEV (reference sequence). The CDR3 totals 15 residues.

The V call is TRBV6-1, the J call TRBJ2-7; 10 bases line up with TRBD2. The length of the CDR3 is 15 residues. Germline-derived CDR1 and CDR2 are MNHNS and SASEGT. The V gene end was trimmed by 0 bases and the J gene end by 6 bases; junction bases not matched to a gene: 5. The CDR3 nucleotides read TGTGCCAGCAGTGAAGCCGCAGCGGGGGGGCGCGAGCAGTACTTC. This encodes CASSEAAAGGREQYF.

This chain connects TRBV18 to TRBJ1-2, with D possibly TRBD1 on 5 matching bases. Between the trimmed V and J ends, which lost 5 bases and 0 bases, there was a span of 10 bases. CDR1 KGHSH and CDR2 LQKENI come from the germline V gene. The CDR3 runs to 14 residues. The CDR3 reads CASSSTTANYGYTF. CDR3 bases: TGTGCCAGCTCAAGCACGACAGCTAACTATGGCTACACCTTC.

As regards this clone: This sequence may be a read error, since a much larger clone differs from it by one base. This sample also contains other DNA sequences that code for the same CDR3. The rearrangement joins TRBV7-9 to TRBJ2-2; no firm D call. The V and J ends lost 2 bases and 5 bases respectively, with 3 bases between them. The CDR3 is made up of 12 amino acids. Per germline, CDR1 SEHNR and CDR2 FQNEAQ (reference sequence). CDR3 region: CASSLNTGELFF. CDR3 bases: TGTGCCAGCAGCTTAAATACCGGGGAGCTGTTTTTT. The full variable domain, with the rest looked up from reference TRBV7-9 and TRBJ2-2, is DTGVSQNPRHKITKRGQNVTFRCDPISEHNRLYWYRQTLGQGPEFLTYFQNEAQLEKSRLLSDRFSAERPKGSFSTLEIQRTEQGDSAMYLCASSLNTGELFFGEGSRLTVL.

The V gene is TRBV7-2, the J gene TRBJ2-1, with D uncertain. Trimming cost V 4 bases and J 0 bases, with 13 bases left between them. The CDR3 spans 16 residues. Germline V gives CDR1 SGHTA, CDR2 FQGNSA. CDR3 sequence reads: CASSSSSPLSYNEQFF. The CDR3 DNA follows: TGTGCCAGCAGCTCTTCTAGTCCCCTCTCCTACAATGAGCAGTTCTTC.

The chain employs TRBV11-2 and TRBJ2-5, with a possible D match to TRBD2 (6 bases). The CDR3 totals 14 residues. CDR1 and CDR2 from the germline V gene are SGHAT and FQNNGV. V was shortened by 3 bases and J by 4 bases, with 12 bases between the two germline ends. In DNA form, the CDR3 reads TGTGCCAGCAGCTTTTCGCAGGGAGGAGAGACCCAGTACTTC. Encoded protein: CASSFSQGGETQYF.

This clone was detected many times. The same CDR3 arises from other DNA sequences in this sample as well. CDR3 in amino acids: CASSLGRINEKLFF. Written as DNA, the CDR3 is TGTGCCAGCAGCTTGGGCCGGATTAATGAAAAACTGTTTTTT. This rearrangement joins TRBV5-4 to TRBJ1-4; D remains ambiguous. This CDR3 is built from 14 residues. The germline V and J ends were trimmed by 0 bases and 4 bases, with 7 bases remaining between them. In germline, CDR1 is SGHNT, CDR2 YYREEE (reference sequence).

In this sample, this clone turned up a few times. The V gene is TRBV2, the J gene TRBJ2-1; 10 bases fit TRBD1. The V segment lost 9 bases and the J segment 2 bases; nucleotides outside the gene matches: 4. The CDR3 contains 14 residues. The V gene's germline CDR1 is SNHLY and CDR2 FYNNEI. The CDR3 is CASVGQGTYNEQFF. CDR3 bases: TGTGCCAGTGTGGGACAGGGGACCTACAATGAGCAGTTCTTC.

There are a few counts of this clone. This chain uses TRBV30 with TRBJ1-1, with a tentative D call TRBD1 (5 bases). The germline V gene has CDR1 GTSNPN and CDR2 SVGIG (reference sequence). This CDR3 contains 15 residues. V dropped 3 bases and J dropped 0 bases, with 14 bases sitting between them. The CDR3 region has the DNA TGTGCCTGGAGCGTCGGGGGAATCATGAACACTGAAGCTTTCTTT. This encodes CAWSVGGIMNTEAFF.

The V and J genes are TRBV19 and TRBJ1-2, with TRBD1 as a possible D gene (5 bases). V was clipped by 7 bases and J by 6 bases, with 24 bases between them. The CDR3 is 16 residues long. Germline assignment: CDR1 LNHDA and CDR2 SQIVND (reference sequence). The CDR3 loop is CASTPGSQKGMDGYTF. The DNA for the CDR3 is TGTGCCAGTACCCCAGGGAGTCAGAAAGGTATGGATGGCTACACCTTC.

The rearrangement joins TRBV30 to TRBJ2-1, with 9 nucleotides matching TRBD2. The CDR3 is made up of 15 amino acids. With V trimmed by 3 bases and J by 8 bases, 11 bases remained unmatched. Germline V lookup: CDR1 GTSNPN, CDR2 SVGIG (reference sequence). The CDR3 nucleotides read TGTGCCTGGAGCTCCAGCGGGAGGCCTAGGGATGAGCAGTTCTTC. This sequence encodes CAWSSSGRPRDEQFF.

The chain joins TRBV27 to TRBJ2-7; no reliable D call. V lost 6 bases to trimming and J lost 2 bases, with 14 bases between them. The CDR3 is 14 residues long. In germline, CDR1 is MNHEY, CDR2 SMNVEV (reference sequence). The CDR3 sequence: CASRPRQATYEQYF. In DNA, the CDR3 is TGTGCCAGCAGACCGAGACAAGCCACCTACGAGCAGTACTTC.

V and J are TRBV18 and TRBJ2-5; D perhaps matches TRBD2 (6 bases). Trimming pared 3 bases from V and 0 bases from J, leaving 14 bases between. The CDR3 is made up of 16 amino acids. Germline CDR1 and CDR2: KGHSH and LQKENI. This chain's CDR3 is CASSPLGGENQETQYF. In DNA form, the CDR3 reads TGTGCCAGCTCACCCCTGGGAGGAGAAAACCAAGAGACCCAGTACTTC.

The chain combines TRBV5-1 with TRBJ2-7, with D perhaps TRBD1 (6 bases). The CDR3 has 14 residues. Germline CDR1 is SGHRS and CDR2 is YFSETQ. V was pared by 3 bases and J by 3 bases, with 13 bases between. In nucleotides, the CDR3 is TGCGCCAGCAGCTCGTCGACAGGCATCTACGAGCAGTACTTC. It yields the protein CASSSSTGIYEQYF.

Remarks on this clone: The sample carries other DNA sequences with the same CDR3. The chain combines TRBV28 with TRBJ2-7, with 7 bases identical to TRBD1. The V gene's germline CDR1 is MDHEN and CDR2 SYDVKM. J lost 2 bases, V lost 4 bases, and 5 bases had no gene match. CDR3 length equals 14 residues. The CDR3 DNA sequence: TGTGCCAGCAGTTCCTCAGGACAGGCCTACGAGCAGTACTTC. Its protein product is CASSSSGQAYEQYF.

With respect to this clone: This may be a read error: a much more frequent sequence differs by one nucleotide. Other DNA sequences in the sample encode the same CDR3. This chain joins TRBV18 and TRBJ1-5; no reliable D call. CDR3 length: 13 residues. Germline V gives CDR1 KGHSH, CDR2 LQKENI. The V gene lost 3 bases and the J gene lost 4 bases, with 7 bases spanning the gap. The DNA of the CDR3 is TGTGCCAGCTCACCGGACCAGAATCAGCCCCAGCATTTT. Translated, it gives CASSPDQNQPQHF.

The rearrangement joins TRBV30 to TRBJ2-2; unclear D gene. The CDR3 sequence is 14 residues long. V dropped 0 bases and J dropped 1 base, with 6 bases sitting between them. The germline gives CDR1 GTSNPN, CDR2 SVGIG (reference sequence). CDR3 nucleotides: TGTGCCTGGAGTGTGGGTCTGAACACCGGGGAGCTGTTTTTT. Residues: CAWSVGLNTGELFF.